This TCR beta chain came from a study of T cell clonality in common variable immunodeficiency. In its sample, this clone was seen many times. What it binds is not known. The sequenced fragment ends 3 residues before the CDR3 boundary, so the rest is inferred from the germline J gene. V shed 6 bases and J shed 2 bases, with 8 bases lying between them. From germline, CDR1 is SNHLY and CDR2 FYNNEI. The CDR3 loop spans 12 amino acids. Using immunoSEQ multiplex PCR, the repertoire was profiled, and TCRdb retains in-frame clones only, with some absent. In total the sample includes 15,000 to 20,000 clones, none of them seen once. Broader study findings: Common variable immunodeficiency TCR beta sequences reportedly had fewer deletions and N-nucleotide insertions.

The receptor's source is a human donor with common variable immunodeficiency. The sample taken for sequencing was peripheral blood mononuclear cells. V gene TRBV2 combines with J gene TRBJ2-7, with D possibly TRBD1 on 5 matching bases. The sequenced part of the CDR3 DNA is TGTGCCAGCAGGGTAGGGGCCTACGAG. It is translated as CASRVGAYE. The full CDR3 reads CASRVGAYEQYF.